This is a list of T cell receptor beta chains from one sample in a study of shared clonotypes between healthy human individuals. Clones were read by immunoSEQ multiplex PCR, and TCRdb kept only the in-frame ones, dropping some. The sample lists about 2.2 million clones, 85% to 95% occurring once. Input material: naive CD8+ T cells from PBMCs. The receptors shown here come from a man aged 18 to 29 in good health. Some clones in this sample may be carry-over from other donors' samples. The CDR3 runs from the conserved cysteine through the conserved F or W. D genes are given only for firm matches. Where a row states a size, it is once, few, many or the class of an expanded clone; other rows omit it.

d_call,cdr3_length,v_call,clone_size,j_call,cdr3_aa,cdr3_nt
-,14,TRBV27,-,TRBJ1-2,CASSQGPAARGYTF,TGTGCCAGCAGCCAAGGACCTGCTGCCCGGGGCTACACCTTC
TRBD2,14,TRBV28,-,TRBJ2-1,CASSFLAGGMGRFF,TGTGCCAGCAGTTTCCTAGCGGGAGGAATGGGAAGGTTCTTC
TRBD1,13,TRBV27,few,TRBJ1-1,CASSQGAITEAFF,TGTGCCAGCAGCCAGGGGGCAATCACTGAAGCTTTCTTT
TRBD2,14,TRBV28,-,TRBJ2-1,CASSHRTSLDEQFF,TGTGCCAGCAGTCACCGGACTAGTCTCGATGAGCAGTTCTTC
TRBD1,19,TRBV30,-,TRBJ2-2,CAWSVFLLGQHPNTGELFF,TGTGCCTGGAGTGTATTTCTCCTGGGACAGCACCCGAACACCGGGGAGCTGTTTTTT
-,15,TRBV7-2,-,TRBJ1-2,CASSPPLRRDYGYTF,TGTGCCAGCAGCCCTCCCCTGCGCAGGGACTATGGCTACACCTTC
-,13,TRBV6-6,-,TRBJ1-1,CASTKTGGTEAFF,TGTGCCAGCACTAAAACTGGAGGCACTGAAGCTTTCTTT
-,21,TRBV7-3,-,TRBJ2-7,CASSLRFVWTTEDPFYYEQYF,TGTGCCAGCAGCTTAAGGTTCGTATGGACTACGGAGGACCCGTTTTACTACGAGCAGTACTTC
-,13,TRBV27,-,TRBJ2-1,CASSLTGYNEQFF,TGTGCCAGCAGTTTAACGGGGTACAATGAGCAGTTCTTC
TRBD2,14,TRBV7-9,-,TRBJ2-3,CASSATSGRDTQYF,TGTGCCAGCAGCGCTACTAGCGGGAGAGATACGCAGTATTTT
TRBD1,17,TRBV4-3,once,TRBJ1-1,CASSQDLRQGRNTEAFF,TGCGCCAGCAGCCAAGATTTGAGACAGGGACGGAACACTGAAGCTTTCTTT
-,14,TRBV13,-,TRBJ2-5,CASSLRRSQETQYF,TGTGCCAGCAGCTTAAGGAGGAGCCAAGAGACCCAGTACTTC
-,14,TRBV6-5,-,TRBJ1-2,CASSYSSPGGGYTF,TGTGCCAGCAGTTACTCAAGCCCGGGGGGCGGCTACACCTTC
TRBD2,14,TRBV13,-,TRBJ2-7,CASSLSGTTYEQYF,TGTGCCAGCAGCTTAAGCGGGACCACCTACGAGCAGTACTTC
-,14,TRBV6-5,-,TRBJ1-6,CASSYSGQDSPLHF,TGTGCCAGCAGTTACTCGGGCCAGGATTCACCCCTCCACTTT
-,14,TRBV4-1,-,TRBJ2-7,CASSDQGGVYEQYF,TGCGCCAGCAGCGATCAAGGAGGGGTGTACGAGCAGTACTTC
-,13,TRBV28,-,TRBJ2-2,CASSFEDTGELFF,TGTGCCAGCAGTTTCGAGGATACCGGGGAGCTGTTTTTT
-,13,TRBV2,-,TRBJ2-7,CASSGAALHEQYF,TGTGCCAGCAGTGGGGCCGCACTCCACGAGCAGTACTTC
-,16,TRBV9,-,TRBJ2-7,CASSVGGTNRLYEQYF,TGTGCCAGCAGCGTGGGAGGGACAAACCGGCTCTACGAGCAGTACTTC
TRBD2,14,TRBV2,-,TRBJ2-7,CASKVLAGDDEQYF,TGTGCCAGCAAAGTACTGGCGGGAGATGACGAGCAGTACTTC
-,13,TRBV9,-,TRBJ2-2,CASSPLGQGELFF,TGTGCCAGCAGCCCGCTTGGCCAGGGGGAGCTGTTTTTT
-,14,TRBV7-9,-,TRBJ2-7,CASSPTDGLYEQYF,TGTGCCAGCAGCCCGACGGACGGACTCTACGAGCAGTACTTC
TRBD1,14,TRBV19,-,TRBJ2-7,CASRIGTGLHEQYF,TGTGCCAGTCGTATCGGGACAGGCCTCCACGAGCAGTACTTC
-,22,TRBV28,-,TRBJ2-1,CASSWDRPRSSGILLHYNEQFF,TGTGCCAGCAGTTGGGACAGGCCGAGGTCTAGCGGAATATTGCTACATTACAATGAGCAGTTCTTC
-,10,TRBV20-1,-,TRBJ2-7,CSAWNSEQYF,TGCAGTGCCTGGAATAGCGAGCAGTACTTC
-,14,TRBV10-1,-,TRBJ2-1,CASSGSRFDNEQFF,TGCGCCAGCAGCGGGAGCCGCTTCGACAATGAGCAGTTCTTC
-,15,TRBV9,-,TRBJ1-4,CASSDGATTNEKLFF,TGTGCCAGCAGCGACGGGGCCACAACTAATGAAAAACTGTTTTTT
-,14,TRBV4-1,-,TRBJ2-5,CASSQWSAGETQYF,TGCGCCAGCAGCCAATGGTCCGCGGGTGAGACCCAGTACTTC
TRBD1,15,TRBV7-9,-,TRBJ2-7,CASSPGRDSSYEQYF,TGTGCCAGCAGCCCCGGCCGGGACAGCTCCTACGAGCAGTACTTC
-,16,TRBV25-1,-,TRBJ2-2,CASSEWGREATGELFF,TGTGCCAGCAGTGAATGGGGCAGGGAGGCCACCGGGGAGCTGTTTTTT
-,14,TRBV9,-,TRBJ1-3,CASDTQGTGNTIYF,TGTGCCAGCGACACCCAGGGGACTGGAAACACCATATATTTT
-,16,TRBV14,-,TRBJ2-3,CASSQESERAGDTQYF,TGTGCCAGCAGCCAAGAGAGCGAGAGGGCAGGCGATACGCAGTATTTT
TRBD1,16,TRBV19,once,TRBJ2-7,CASSLKGTGSSYEQYF,TGTGCCAGTAGTCTTAAAGGGACAGGGAGCTCCTACGAGCAGTACTTC
TRBD1,15,TRBV5-4,-,TRBJ2-7,CASSSTGTGPYEQYF,TGTGCCAGCAGCTCTACCGGGACAGGTCCCTACGAGCAGTACTTC
-,16,TRBV7-9,-,TRBJ2-7,CASSFEEERSSYEQYF,TGTGCCAGCAGCTTTGAGGAAGAGAGATCCTCCTACGAGCAGTACTTC
-,18,TRBV4-3,-,TRBJ1-4,CASSQEGAAVATNEKLFF,TGCGCCAGCAGCCAAGAAGGGGCAGCGGTTGCAACTAATGAAAAACTGTTTTTT
TRBD1,14,TRBV7-6,-,TRBJ1-4,CASSQTGANEKLFF,TGTGCCAGCAGCCAGACAGGGGCTAATGAAAAACTGTTTTTT
TRBD2,16,TRBV30,-,TRBJ2-1,CAWRGLAGTSYNEQFF,TGTGCCTGGAGAGGCTTAGCGGGGACTTCCTACAATGAGCAGTTCTTC
-,15,TRBV27,-,TRBJ1-3,CASSLGRGSGNTIYF,TGTGCCAGCAGCCTGGGACGGGGATCAGGAAACACCATATATTTT
-,14,TRBV27,-,TRBJ1-1,CASRADSQNTEAFF,TGTGCCAGCAGAGCGGACAGCCAGAACACTGAAGCTTTCTTT
-,15,TRBV7-6,-,TRBJ2-7,CASSRDRSFSYEQYF,TGTGCCAGCAGCCGCGACAGATCTTTCTCCTACGAGCAGTACTTC
-,15,TRBV4-3,-,TRBJ1-5,CASSQGTAGNQPQHF,TGCGCCAGCAGCCAAGGGACAGCCGGGAATCAGCCCCAGCATTTT
-,14,TRBV7-9,-,TRBJ2-2,CASSWRTYTGELFF,TGTGCCAGCAGCTGGCGGACGTACACCGGGGAGCTGTTTTTT
-,15,TRBV9,once,TRBJ2-1,CASSVENSGYNEQFF,TGTGCCAGCAGCGTAGAGAATAGCGGATACAATGAGCAGTTCTTC
TRBD2,13,TRBV6-6,-,TRBJ2-1,CASRGLAGGGQFF,TGTGCCAGCAGGGGACTAGCGGGAGGCGGGCAGTTCTTC
-,18,TRBV7-9,-,TRBJ2-3,CASSPYGLTGMGTDTQYF,TGTGCCAGCAGCCCATACGGCCTCACAGGGATGGGGACAGATACGCAGTATTTT
-,14,TRBV28,-,TRBJ2-3,CASIMDSSTDTQYF,TGTGCCAGCATCATGGACAGTAGCACAGATACGCAGTATTTT
-,15,TRBV7-9,-,TRBJ2-3,CASSLREASTDTQYF,TGTGCCAGCAGCTTAAGGGAGGCTAGCACAGATACGCAGTATTTT
-,15,TRBV9,-,TRBJ2-5,CASSYGTAYQETQYF,TGTGCCAGCAGCTACGGGACGGCGTACCAAGAGACCCAGTACTTC
TRBD2,16,TRBV6-5,-,TRBJ2-5,CASSSPIVAGAETQYF,TGTGCCAGCAGTTCCCCTATAGTAGCGGGAGCAGAGACCCAGTACTTC
TRBD2,15,TRBV28,-,TRBJ2-1,CASRPSGRVYNEQFF,TGTGCCAGCAGACCTAGCGGGAGGGTTTACAATGAGCAGTTCTTC
-,12,TRBV11-2,few,TRBJ1-1,CASSLFNTEAFF,TGTGCCAGCAGCTTATTTAACACTGAAGCTTTCTTT